This TCR beta chain stems from a study of molecular identifiers for immune sequencing clone quantification. Study-level information: RNA, taken in replicates from about 20,000 or 100,000 naive CD8 cells, was split five ways, with four sequenced. Study observations and caveats: With a barcode shared among identical TCR molecules, highly expanded clone sizes could be underestimated. Beyond 20 RNA copies, clones held over 97% of effector molecules, compared with under 1% in naive cells.

The V gene lost 3 bases and the J gene lost 0 bases, with 17 bases spanning the gap. The germline CDR1 and CDR2 sequences are SGDLS and YYNGEE. The CDR3 loop spans 17 amino acids. This clonotype has at least ten counts. Its antigen is unknown. Listed TCR primers and previously described methods were used for bulk TCR libraries. TCRdb reprocessed the PCR reads with MiXCR, giving one entry per CDR3 protein. The data show hundreds of thousands of distinct CDR3 sequences, approximately 24% seen once. The specimen sequenced was naive CD8+ T cells from blood, with Jurkat cell RNA spiked in. Stated subset: FACS-sorted CD8+CD4-CCR7+CD45RA+ naive T cells. The chain has TRBV9 and TRBJ2-3; D unclear. This receptor was identified in a human donor in good health. Some libraries in this study had Jurkat cell RNA spiked in. CDR3 sequence: CASSENSLAASTDTQYF. The DNA of the CDR3 is TGTGCCAGCAGCGAAAACTCATTAGCAGCGAGCACAGATACGCAGTATTTT.